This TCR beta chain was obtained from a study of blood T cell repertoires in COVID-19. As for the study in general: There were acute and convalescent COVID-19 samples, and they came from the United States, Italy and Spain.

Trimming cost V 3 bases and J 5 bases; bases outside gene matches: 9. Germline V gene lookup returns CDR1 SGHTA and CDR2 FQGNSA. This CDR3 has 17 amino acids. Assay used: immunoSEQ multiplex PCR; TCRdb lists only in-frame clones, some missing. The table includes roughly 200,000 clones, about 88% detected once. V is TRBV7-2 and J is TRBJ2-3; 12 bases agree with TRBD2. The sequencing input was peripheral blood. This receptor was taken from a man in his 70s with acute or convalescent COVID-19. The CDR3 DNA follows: TGTGCCAGCAGCTTTTCTAGCGGGAGGGGGGGTGAAGATACGCAGTATTTT. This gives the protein CASSFSSGRGGEDTQYF.